A selection of T cell receptor beta chains follows, all from one sample in a study of blood T cell repertoires in COVID-19. The repertoire was sequenced with immunoSEQ multiplex PCR; TCRdb's copy has only in-frame clones and lacks some. This sample has some 170,000 clones, with roughly 93% found just once. The sample taken for sequencing was peripheral blood. Receptors originate from a woman in her fifties or sixties with COVID-19, enrolled during active disease. Each CDR3 is given with its conserved first and last residue. D genes are given only for firm matches. Not every row has a clone size; where given, it reads once, few, many or a size class.

CDR3aa	CDR3nt	abundance	d_gene	j_gene	v_gene
CASSPGLRGPGYNEQFF	TGTGCCAGCTCACCCGGTCTTAGGGGCCCAGGATACAATGAGCAGTTCTTC	once	-	TRBJ2-1	TRBV18
CASSNSGTGGYGYTF	TGTGCCAGCAGCAATTCCGGGACAGGGGGCTATGGCTACACCTTC	-	TRBD1	TRBJ1-2	TRBV7-8
CATRQGAGNSPLHF	TGTGCCACCAGACAGGGGGCAGGGAATTCACCCCTCCACTTT	-	TRBD1	TRBJ1-6	TRBV6-6
CASSIGLSGNTIYF	TGTGCCAGTAGTATTGGCCTCTCTGGAAACACCATATATTTT	once	-	TRBJ1-3	TRBV19
CASSTVHSTGGAGNTIYF	TGTGCCAGTAGTACGGTTCACTCGACAGGGGGCGCTGGAAACACCATATATTTT	-	TRBD1	TRBJ1-3	TRBV19
CASSAGAAYEQYF	TGTGCCAGCTCGGCGGGGGCTGCCTACGAGCAGTACTTC	once	-	TRBJ2-7	TRBV11-2
CASREQGVNTGELFF	TGTGCCAGCAGGGAACAGGGAGTGAACACCGGGGAGCTGTTTTTT	-	-	TRBJ2-2	TRBV7-9
CASSLYPGQGHGYTF	TGTGCCAGCAGTTTATACCCTGGACAGGGCCATGGCTACACCTTC	-	TRBD1	TRBJ1-2	TRBV27
CASSQGVSGGAYEQYF	TGCGCCAGCAGCCAAGGGGTTAGCGGGGGAGCTTACGAGCAGTACTTC	-	TRBD2	TRBJ2-7	TRBV4-3
CASSYFILSTENTEAFF	TGTGCCAGCAGTTACTTTATCCTCAGCACAGAGAACACTGAAGCTTTCTTT	-	-	TRBJ1-1	TRBV6-2/TRBV6-3